The T cell receptor (beta chain) described here comes from a study of T-cell memory formation after mild COVID-19. Background on the study: There were largely donor-specific TCR clusters.

One entry per CDR3 protein results from TCRdb running MiXCR on the 5' RACE reads. The sample lists 150,000 to 200,000 distinct CDR3 sequences, approximately 18% occurring once. General observations from the study: Pre-infection memory showed some responding clones, and this suggested that cross-reactive memory joined. Of the contracting clones, CD4+ ones lay mainly in CM and EM, and CD8+ ones in EMRA. Clones contracting across day 15 to 85 had a balanced CD4/CD8 profile; later expanding clones leaned CD4+.

Remarks on this clonotype: Its antigen is unknown.

Germline lookup yields CDR1 KGHSH and CDR2 LQKENI. The CDR3 runs 16 residues. With 3 bases clipped from V and 2 bases from J, the junction kept 4 bases outside the gene matches. The receptor was derived from a man younger than 35 who had mild COVID-19 (a few samples of this study predate the infection). Cell type and time point are not known. The rearrangement links TRBV18 to TRBJ2-3; 11 nucleotides line up with TRBD2. The sequencing sample was made of PBMCs or a T cell subset sorted from them (not recorded which). The CDR3 nucleotides are TGTGCCAGCTCACCGGCTAGCGGGGGGATCACAGATACGCAGTATTTT. Protein sequence: CASSPASGGITDTQYF. Full variable domain (rest looked up from reference TRBV18 and TRBJ2-3): NAGVMQNPRHLVRRRGQEARLRCSPMKGHSHVYWYRQLPEEGLKFMVYLQKENIIDESGMPKERFSAEFPKEGPSILRIQQVVRGDSAAYFCASSPASGGITDTQYFGPGTRLTVL.